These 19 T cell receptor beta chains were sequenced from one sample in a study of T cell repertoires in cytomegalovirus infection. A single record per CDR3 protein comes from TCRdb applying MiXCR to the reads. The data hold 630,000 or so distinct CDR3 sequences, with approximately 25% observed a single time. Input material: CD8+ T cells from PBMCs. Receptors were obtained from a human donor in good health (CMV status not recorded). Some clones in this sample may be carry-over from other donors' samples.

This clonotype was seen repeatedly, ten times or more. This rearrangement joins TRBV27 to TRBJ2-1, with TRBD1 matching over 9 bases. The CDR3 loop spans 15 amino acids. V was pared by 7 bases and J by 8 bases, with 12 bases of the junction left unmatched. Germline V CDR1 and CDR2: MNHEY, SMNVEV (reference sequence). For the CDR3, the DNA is TGTGCCAGCACTGGAGGGACAGGGATTAGGGATGAGCAGTTCTTC. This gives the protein CASTGGTGIRDEQFF.

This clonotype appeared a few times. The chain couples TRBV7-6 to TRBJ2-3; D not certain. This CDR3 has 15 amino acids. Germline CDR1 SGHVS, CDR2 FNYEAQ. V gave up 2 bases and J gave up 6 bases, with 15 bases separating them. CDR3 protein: CASSLRLARLDTQYF. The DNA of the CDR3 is TGTGCCAGCAGCTTACGACTTGCTCGGTTGGATACGCAGTATTTT.

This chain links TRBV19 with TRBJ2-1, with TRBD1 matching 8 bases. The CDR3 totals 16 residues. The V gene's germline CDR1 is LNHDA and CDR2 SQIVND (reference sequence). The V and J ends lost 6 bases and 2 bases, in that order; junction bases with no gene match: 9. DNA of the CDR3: TGTGCCAGTAGATCCGCGGCACAGGGGGCCTACAATGAGCAGTTCTTC. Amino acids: CASRSAAQGAYNEQFF. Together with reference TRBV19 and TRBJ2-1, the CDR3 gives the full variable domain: DGGITQSPKYLFRKEGQNVTLSCEQNLNHDAMYWYRQDPGQGLRLIYYSQIVNDFQKGDIAEGYSVSREKKESFPLTVTSAQKNPTAFYLCASRSAAQGAYNEQFFGPGTRLTVL.

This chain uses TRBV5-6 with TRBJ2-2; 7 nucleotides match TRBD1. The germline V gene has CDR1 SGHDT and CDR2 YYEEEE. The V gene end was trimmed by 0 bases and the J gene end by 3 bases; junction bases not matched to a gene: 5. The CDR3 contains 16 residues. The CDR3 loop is CASSLEGTDYTGELFF. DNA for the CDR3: TGTGCCAGCAGCTTGGAGGGGACAGACTACACCGGGGAGCTGTTTTTT.

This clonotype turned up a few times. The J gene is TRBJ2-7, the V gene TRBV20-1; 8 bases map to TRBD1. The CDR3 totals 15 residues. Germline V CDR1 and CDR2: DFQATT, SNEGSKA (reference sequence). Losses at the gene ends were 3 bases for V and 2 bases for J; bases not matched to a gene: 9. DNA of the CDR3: TGCAGTGCTAGCCGACAGGGGCTGGCAACCTACGAGCAGTACGTC. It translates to CSASRQGLATYEQYV.

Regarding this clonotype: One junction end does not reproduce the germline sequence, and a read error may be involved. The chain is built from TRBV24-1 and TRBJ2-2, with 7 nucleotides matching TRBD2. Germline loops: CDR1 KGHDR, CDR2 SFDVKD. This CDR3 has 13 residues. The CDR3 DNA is TGTGCCACCAGTACGGGTACTGGGGGGGAACTGTTTTTT. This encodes CATSTGTGGELFF.

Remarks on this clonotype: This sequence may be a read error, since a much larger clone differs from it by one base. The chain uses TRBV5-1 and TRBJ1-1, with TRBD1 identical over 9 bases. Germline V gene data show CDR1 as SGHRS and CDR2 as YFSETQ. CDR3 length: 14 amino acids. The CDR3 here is CANSPGTGRTEAFF. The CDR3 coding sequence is TGCGCCAACAGCCCGGGGACAGGGAGGACTGAAGCTTTCTTT.

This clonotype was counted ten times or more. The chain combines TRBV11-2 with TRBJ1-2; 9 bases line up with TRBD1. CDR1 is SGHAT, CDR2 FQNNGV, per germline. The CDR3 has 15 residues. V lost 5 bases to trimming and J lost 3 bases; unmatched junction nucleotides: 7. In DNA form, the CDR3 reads TGTGCCAGCAGCCTCTGGACAGGGGAAGACTATGGCTACACCTTC. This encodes CASSLWTGEDYGYTF.

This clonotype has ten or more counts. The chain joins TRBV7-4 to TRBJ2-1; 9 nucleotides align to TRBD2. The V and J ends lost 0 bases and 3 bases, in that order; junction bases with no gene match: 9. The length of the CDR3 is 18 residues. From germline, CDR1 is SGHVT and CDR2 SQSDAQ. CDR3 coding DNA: TGTGCCAGCAGCTTAGCGCTAAGGGGAGCGGGGGGCTACAATGAGCAGTTCTTC. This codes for CASSLALRGAGGYNEQFF.

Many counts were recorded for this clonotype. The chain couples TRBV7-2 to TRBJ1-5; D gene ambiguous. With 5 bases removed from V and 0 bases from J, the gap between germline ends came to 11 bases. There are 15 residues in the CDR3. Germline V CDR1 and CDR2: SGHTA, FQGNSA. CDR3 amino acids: CASSREGNSNQPQHF. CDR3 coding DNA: TGTGCCAGCAGCCGAGAGGGCAATAGCAATCAGCCCCAGCATTTT.

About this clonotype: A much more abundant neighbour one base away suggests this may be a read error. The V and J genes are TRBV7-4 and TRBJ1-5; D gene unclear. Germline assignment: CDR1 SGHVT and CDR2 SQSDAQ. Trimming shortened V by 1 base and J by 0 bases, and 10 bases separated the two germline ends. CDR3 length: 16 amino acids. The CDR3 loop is CASSLGPLYSNQPQHF. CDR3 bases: TGTGCCAGCAGCTTAGGACCGCTTTATAGCAATCAGCCCCAGCATTTT.

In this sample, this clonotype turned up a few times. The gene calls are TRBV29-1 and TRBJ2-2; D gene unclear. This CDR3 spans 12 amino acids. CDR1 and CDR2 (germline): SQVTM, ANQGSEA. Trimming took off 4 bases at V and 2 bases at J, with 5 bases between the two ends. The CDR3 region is CSVASNTGELFF. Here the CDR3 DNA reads TGCAGCGTTGCTAGTAACACCGGGGAGCTGTTTTTT.

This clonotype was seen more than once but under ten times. The CDR3 here is CASSSDRLTGNTIYF. Written as DNA, the CDR3 is TGTGCCAGCAGCTCGGACAGGCTTACTGGAAACACCATATATTTT. The chain combines TRBV7-2 with TRBJ1-3, with TRBD1 matching 7 bases. CDR1 is SGHTA, CDR2 FQGNSA, per germline. The CDR3 covers 15 residues. V shed 4 bases, J shed 2 bases, and the junction held 5 bases outside the gene matches.

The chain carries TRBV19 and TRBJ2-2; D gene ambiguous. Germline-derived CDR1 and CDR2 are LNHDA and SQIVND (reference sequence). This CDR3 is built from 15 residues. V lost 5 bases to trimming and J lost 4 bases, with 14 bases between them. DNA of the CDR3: TGTGCCAGTAGTCAAAGTAGTTTGGGCACCGGGGAGCTGTTTTTT. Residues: CASSQSSLGTGELFF.

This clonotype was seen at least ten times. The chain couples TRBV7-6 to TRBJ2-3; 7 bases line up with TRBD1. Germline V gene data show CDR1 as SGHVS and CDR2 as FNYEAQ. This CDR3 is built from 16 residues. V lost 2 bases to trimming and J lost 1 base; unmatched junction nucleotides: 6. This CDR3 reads CASSLYQGEGTDTQYF. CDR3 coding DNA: TGTGCCAGCAGCTTATACCAGGGGGAAGGCACAGATACGCAGTATTTT.

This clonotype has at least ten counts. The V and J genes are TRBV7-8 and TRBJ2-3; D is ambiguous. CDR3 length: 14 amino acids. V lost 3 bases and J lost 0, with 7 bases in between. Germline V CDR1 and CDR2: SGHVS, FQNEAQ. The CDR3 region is CASSLELSTDTQYF. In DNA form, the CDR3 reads TGTGCCAGCAGCTTGGAATTGAGCACAGATACGCAGTATTTT.

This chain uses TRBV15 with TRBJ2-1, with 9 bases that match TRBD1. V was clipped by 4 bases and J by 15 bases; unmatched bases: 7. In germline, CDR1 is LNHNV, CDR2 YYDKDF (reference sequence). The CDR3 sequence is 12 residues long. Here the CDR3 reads CATSIPGQGLFF. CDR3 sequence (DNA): TGTGCCACCAGCATCCCGGGACAGGGTCTGTTCTTC.

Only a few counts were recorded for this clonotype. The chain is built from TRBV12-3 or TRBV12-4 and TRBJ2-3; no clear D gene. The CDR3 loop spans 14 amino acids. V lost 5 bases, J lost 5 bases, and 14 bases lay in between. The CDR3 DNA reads TGTGCCAGCAGTACTGACCGATGGGAAGATACGCAGTATTTT. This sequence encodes CASSTDRWEDTQYF.

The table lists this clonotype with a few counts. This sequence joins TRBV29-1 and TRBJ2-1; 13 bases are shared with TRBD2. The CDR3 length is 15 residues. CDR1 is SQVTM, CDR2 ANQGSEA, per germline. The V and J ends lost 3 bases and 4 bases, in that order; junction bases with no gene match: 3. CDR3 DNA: TGCAGCGTTGAGGAGGGACTAGCGGGATACAATGAGCAGTTCTTC. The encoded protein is CSVEEGLAGYNEQFF.